This is a list of T cell receptor beta chains from one sample in a study of blood T cell repertoires in COVID-19. Clones were read by immunoSEQ multiplex PCR, and TCRdb kept only the in-frame ones, dropping some. The sample has under 130,000 clones, 87% seen once. The sample taken for sequencing was peripheral blood. The origin of the receptors is a man in his fifties in a cohort sampled during active COVID-19. The CDR3 runs from the conserved cysteine through the conserved F or W. The D gene is left open where the match is weak. A row's size may be missing; if present it is once, few, many or a size class.

.,TRBV2,.,14,TRBJ2-1,TGTGCCAGCAGTGAAGAGGGGGAAGACAATGAGCAGTTCTTC,CASSEEGEDNEQFF
TRBD2,TRBV5-1,.,17,TRBJ2-1,TGCGCCAGCAGCTCCCGGCACCTCCGGGGGGTGGGTAGTGAGCAGTTCTTC,CASSSRHLRGVGSEQFF
.,TRBV11-2,.,13,TRBJ1-6,TGTGCCAGCAGCTTAAGGGGCAATTCACCCCTCCACTTT,CASSLRGNSPLHF
.,TRBV2,.,12,TRBJ2-5,TGTGCCAGCGGGCCGCAGGAAGAGACCCAGTACTTC,CASGPQEETQYF
TRBD1,TRBV29-1,.,13,TRBJ2-7,TGCAGCGTTGGGGGGACAGGGGACTACGAGCAGTACTTC,CSVGGTGDYEQYF
.,TRBV7-2,.,15,TRBJ1-2,TGTGCCAGCAGTTCTCGACGTGAGGGATCGGTTGGCTACACCTTC,CASSSRREGSVGYTF
.,TRBV2,.,15,TRBJ2-2,TGTGCCATCCCCTGGGGGACTGAGGTGTACGGGGAGCTGTTTTTT,CAIPWGTEVYGELFF
.,TRBV11-1,.,19,TRBJ2-6,TGTGCCAGCAGCTTAGCCGTACTCGCGGGACTCTCTGGGGCCAACGTCCTGACTTTC,CASSLAVLAGLSGANVLTF
.,TRBV13,.,14,TRBJ1-5,TGTGCCAGCAGCCTCACCAACAAAAATCAGCCCCAGCATTTT,CASSLTNKNQPQHF
.,TRBV2,.,11,TRBJ2-5,TGTGCCAGCACAGACCAAGAGACCCAGTACTTC,CASTDQETQYF
TRBD1,TRBV14,.,15,TRBJ2-1,TGTGCCAGCAGCCCTGACAGGGATTCCTACAATGAGCAGTTCTTC,CASSPDRDSYNEQFF
.,TRBV11-2,.,16,TRBJ2-3,TGTGCCAGCAGCCCACGGGGGACTTTGCGCACAGATACGCAGTATTTT,CASSPRGTLRTDTQYF
.,TRBV6-5,once,13,TRBJ1-3,TGTGCCAGCACACAGAGATATGGAAACACCATATATTTT,CASTQRYGNTIYF
.,TRBV28,.,16,TRBJ2-1,TGTGCCAGCACCTCCTACAGGGAAAATTCCTACAATGAGCAGTTCTTC,CASTSYRENSYNEQFF
TRBD2,TRBV4-1,.,18,TRBJ2-5,TGCGCCAGCAGCCAAGATCGGACTAGCGAGAAGTACCAAGAGACCCAGTACTTC,CASSQDRTSEKYQETQYF
TRBD1,TRBV10-3,once,15,TRBJ2-2,TGTGCCACCTCCGGGACAGGGGGGTCTACCGGGGAGCTGTTTTTT,CATSGTGGSTGELFF
.,TRBV14,once,14,TRBJ1-6,TGTGCCAGCAGCCAAGAACTCTATAATTCACCCCTCCACTTT,CASSQELYNSPLHF
TRBD2,TRBV4-2,.,17,TRBJ2-1,TGTGCCAGCAGCCAAGACACCAGCGGGGGGCCGGGGAATGAGCAGTTCTTC,CASSQDTSGGPGNEQFF
.,TRBV5-6,.,15,TRBJ1-2,TGTGCCAGCAGCGGAACAGGGAATCAGTACTATGGCTACACCTTC,CASSGTGNQYYGYTF
.,TRBV3-1/TRBV3-2,.,15,TRBJ2-4,TGTGCCAGCAGCCAAGTCCTTTCTGCCAAAAACATTCAGTACTTC,CASSQVLSAKNIQYF
.,TRBV21-1,.,14,TRBJ2-3,TGTGCCAGCAGCACCCGACAGCGTGCGGATACGCAGTATTTT,CASSTRQRADTQYF
TRBD1,TRBV24-1,.,14,TRBJ1-5,TGTGCCACCCGGACAGGGGGTGGCAATCAGCCCCAGCATTTT,CATRTGGGNQPQHF
.,TRBV2,.,15,TRBJ2-3,TGTGCCAGCAGTGAGTGGGGCGCCCGCACAGATACGCAGTATTTT,CASSEWGARTDTQYF
TRBD1,TRBV29-1,.,17,TRBJ2-7,TGCAGCGTGACAGGGGGCACCGGGACAGGTAACGGATACGAGCAGTACTTC,CSVTGGTGTGNGYEQYF
TRBD1,TRBV7-9,.,15,TRBJ2-1,TGTGCCAGCAGCCCCCCCGGGACAGCTTTGCAAGAGCAGTTCTTC,CASSPPGTALQEQFF
TRBD2,TRBV7-3,.,16,TRBJ2-3,TGTGCCAGCAGCCCCGAGACGGGGGGGATCTCAGATACGCAGTATTTT,CASSPETGGISDTQYF
.,TRBV7-2,.,13,TRBJ1-6,TGTGCCAGCAGCTTAGACAGGAGAAGACCCCTCCACTTT,CASSLDRRRPLHF
TRBD2,TRBV5-1,.,18,TRBJ2-2,TGCGCCAGCAGCTCCGGACTAGCGGGGGGCTGGGGGAACTGGGAGCTGTTTTTT,CASSSGLAGGWGNWELFF
.,TRBV28,.,12,TRBJ1-1,TGTGCCAGCAGTTTACCCGTCAGTGAAGCTTTCTTT,CASSLPVSEAFF
TRBD2,TRBV5-6,once,16,TRBJ2-7,TGTGCCAGCAGCTTCTTTCAATGGGCGGGGGCCTACGAGCAGTACTTC,CASSFFQWAGAYEQYF
.,TRBV5-1,.,14,TRBJ1-4,TGCGCCAGCAGTTGGGGAGCAACTAATGAAAAACTGTTTTTT,CASSWGATNEKLFF
.,TRBV23-1,.,15,TRBJ1-5,TGCGCCAGCAGTCTCGAGGGTTCAAGGTCGCAGCCCCAGCATTTT,CASSLEGSRSQPQHF
TRBD2,TRBV28,.,13,TRBJ2-5,TGTGCCAGCGGTTTAGCGGGGCAAGAGACCCAGTACTTC,CASGLAGQETQYF
.,TRBV19,.,15,TRBJ1-2,TGTGCCAGTAGTATAAGGTGGCAGGCGAACTATGGCTACACCTTC,CASSIRWQANYGYTF
.,TRBV5-6,.,14,TRBJ2-5,TGTGCCAGCAGCTTGAGGAACAGTCCAGAGACCCAGTACTTC,CASSLRNSPETQYF
TRBD1,TRBV11-2,.,15,TRBJ2-3,TGTGCCAGCAGCTTTGACAGGGGCGGCTTCGGTACGCAGTATTTT,CASSFDRGGFGTQYF
TRBD2,TRBV7-9,.,16,TRBJ2-1,TGTGCCAGCAGTTACTCCAGCGGGGACTCCTACAATGAGCAGTTCTTC,CASSYSSGDSYNEQFF
.,TRBV9,.,15,TRBJ2-1,TGTGCCAGCAGCGTCCAGGGGGGACCCTACAATGAGCAGTTCTTC,CASSVQGGPYNEQFF
TRBD1,TRBV5-1,.,14,TRBJ2-4,TGCGCCAGCAGCTTGAGCAGGGGGAAAAACATTCAGTACTTC,CASSLSRGKNIQYF
.,TRBV11-2,.,14,TRBJ2-3,TGTGCCAGCAGCTTAGACGCAGGCACAGATACGCAGTATTTT,CASSLDAGTDTQYF
TRBD1,TRBV9,.,14,TRBJ2-5,TGTGCCAGCAGCGTAGCGGGACAGGCCCGGACCCAGTACTTC,CASSVAGQARTQYF
TRBD2,TRBV5-1,.,15,TRBJ2-1,TGCGCCAGCAGCGCGGGACTAGCGGCAAACAATGAGCAGTTCTTC,CASSAGLAANNEQFF
TRBD1,TRBV6-5,.,16,TRBJ2-7,TGTGCCAGCAGTTCCACCCGGAGACAGGGCACCTACGAGCAGTACTTC,CASSSTRRQGTYEQYF
TRBD1,TRBV11-3,.,13,TRBJ2-7,TGTGCCAGCAGCTTACTAGGGACAGGCGAGCAGTACTTC,CASSLLGTGEQYF
TRBD1,TRBV9,.,16,TRBJ2-1,TGTGCCAGCAGCCTCCGGACAGGGTGGCAGGACAATGAGCAGTTCTTC,CASSLRTGWQDNEQFF